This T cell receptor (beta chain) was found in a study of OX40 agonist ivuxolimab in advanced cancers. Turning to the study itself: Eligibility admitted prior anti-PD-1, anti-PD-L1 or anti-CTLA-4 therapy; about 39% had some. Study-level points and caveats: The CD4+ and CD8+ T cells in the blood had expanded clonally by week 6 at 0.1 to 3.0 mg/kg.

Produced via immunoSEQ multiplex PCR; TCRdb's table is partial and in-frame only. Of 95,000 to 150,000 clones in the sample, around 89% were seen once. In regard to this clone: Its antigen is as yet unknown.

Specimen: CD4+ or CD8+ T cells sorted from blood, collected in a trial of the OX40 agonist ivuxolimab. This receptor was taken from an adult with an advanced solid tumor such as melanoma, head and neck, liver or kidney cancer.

The CDR3 bases are TGTGCCAGCAGCCCAAGGACGGCTGGGGCCAACGTCCTGACTTTC. Amino acids: CASSPRTAGANVLTF. The chain recombines TRBV7-2 with TRBJ2-6; D is unclear. Germline CDR1 reads SGHTA; CDR2 reads FQGNSA. The V end lost 5 bases, the J end lost 2 bases, and 10 bases lay between the germline ends. The CDR3 has 15 residues.